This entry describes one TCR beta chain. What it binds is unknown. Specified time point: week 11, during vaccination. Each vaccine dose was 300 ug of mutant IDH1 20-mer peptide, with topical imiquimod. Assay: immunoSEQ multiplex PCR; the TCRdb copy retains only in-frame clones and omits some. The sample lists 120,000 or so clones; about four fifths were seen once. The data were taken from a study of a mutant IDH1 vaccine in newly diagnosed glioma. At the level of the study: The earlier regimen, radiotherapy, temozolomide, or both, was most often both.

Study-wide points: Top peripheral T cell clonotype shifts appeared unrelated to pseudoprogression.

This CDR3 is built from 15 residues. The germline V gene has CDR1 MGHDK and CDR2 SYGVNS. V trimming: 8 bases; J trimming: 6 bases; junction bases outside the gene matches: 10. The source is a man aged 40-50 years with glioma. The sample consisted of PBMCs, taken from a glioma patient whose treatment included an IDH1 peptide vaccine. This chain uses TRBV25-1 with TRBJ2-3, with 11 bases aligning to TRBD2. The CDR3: CASRWTSGYGDTQYF. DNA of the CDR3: TGTGCCAGCCGGTGGACTAGCGGGTACGGGGATACGCAGTATTTT.